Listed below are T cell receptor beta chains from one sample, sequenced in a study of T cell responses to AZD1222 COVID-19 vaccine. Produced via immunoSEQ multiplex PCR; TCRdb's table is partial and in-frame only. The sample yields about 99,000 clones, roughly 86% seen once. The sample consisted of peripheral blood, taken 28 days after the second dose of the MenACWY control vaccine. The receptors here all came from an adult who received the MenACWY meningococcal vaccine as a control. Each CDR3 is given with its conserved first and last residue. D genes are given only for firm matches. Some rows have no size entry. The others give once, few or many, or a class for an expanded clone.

CDR3 DNA: TGTGCCAGCAGCCTACTCGGGGGAAGTACACCCCTCCACTTT; CDR3 protein: CASSLLGGSTPLHF; V gene: TRBV6-2/TRBV6-3; D gene: -; clone size: few; J gene: TRBJ1-6
CDR3 DNA: TGTGCCAGCAGCTTTTTTTGGGGCGCGCGAGGGGCCAACGTCCTGACTTTC; CDR3 protein: CASSFFWGARGANVLTF; V gene: TRBV7-8; D gene: -; clone size: -; J gene: TRBJ2-6
CDR3 DNA: TGTGCCATCAGTTCTGGACTAGCCCGCACAGATACGCAGTATTTT; CDR3 protein: CAISSGLARTDTQYF; V gene: TRBV10-3; D gene: TRBD2; clone size: -; J gene: TRBJ2-3
CDR3 DNA: TGTGCCAGCAGTTTCCCGAAACAAGCGGGGACGGCCAAAAACATTCAGTACTTC; CDR3 protein: CASSFPKQAGTAKNIQYF; V gene: TRBV28; D gene: TRBD2; clone size: few; J gene: TRBJ2-4
CDR3 DNA: TGTGCCAGCAGCCAAGAAGGGAAAGGGTACCTCTACGAGCAGTACTTC; CDR3 protein: CASSQEGKGYLYEQYF; V gene: TRBV3-1/TRBV3-2; D gene: -; clone size: -; J gene: TRBJ2-7
CDR3 DNA: TGTGCCAGCAGTTCTACACAGGGGGTAATCTTCGAGCAGTACTTC; CDR3 protein: CASSSTQGVIFEQYF; V gene: TRBV28; D gene: TRBD1; clone size: -; J gene: TRBJ2-7
CDR3 DNA: TGTGCCACCAGTGGGGGGGGAGCCTACGAGCAGTACTTC; CDR3 protein: CATSGGGAYEQYF; V gene: TRBV24-1; D gene: TRBD2; clone size: -; J gene: TRBJ2-7
CDR3 DNA: TGTGCCAGCAGTGACCGACTAGCGGACCTCACAGATACGCAGTATTTT; CDR3 protein: CASSDRLADLTDTQYF; V gene: TRBV25-1; D gene: TRBD2; clone size: -; J gene: TRBJ2-3
CDR3 DNA: TGCGCCAGCAGCTTGGAACCCGTCACCAACAGGGTTCATGGCTACACCTTC; CDR3 protein: CASSLEPVTNRVHGYTF; V gene: TRBV5-1; D gene: -; clone size: once; J gene: TRBJ1-2
CDR3 DNA: TGTGCCAGCAGCTCCCGACATAGGGAGGAGACCCAGTACTTC; CDR3 protein: CASSSRHREETQYF; V gene: TRBV7-9; D gene: -; clone size: few; J gene: TRBJ2-5
CDR3 DNA: TGTGCCAGTAGTTCACAGGGGGGCACTGAAGCTTTCTTT; CDR3 protein: CASSSQGGTEAFF; V gene: TRBV19; D gene: TRBD1; clone size: -; J gene: TRBJ1-1
CDR3 DNA: TGCGCCAGCAGCTTGGGGCCCGGGGGGGAGAGTGAAAAACTGTTTTTT; CDR3 protein: CASSLGPGGESEKLFF; V gene: TRBV5-1; D gene: -; clone size: -; J gene: TRBJ1-4
CDR3 DNA: TGTGCCACCAGTGATTTCGGGCTAGGAGGATACAATGAGCAGTTCTTC; CDR3 protein: CATSDFGLGGYNEQFF; V gene: TRBV24-1; D gene: -; clone size: -; J gene: TRBJ2-1
CDR3 DNA: TGTGCCAGCAGCTTGGCCTCGGGACTAGCGGGGCGGGAGCAGTTCTTC; CDR3 protein: CASSLASGLAGREQFF; V gene: TRBV5-6; D gene: TRBD2; clone size: -; J gene: TRBJ2-1
CDR3 DNA: TGTGCCAGCAGCTTATACCCAGGGAGATCCTACGAGCAGTACTTC; CDR3 protein: CASSLYPGRSYEQYF; V gene: TRBV11-2; D gene: -; clone size: -; J gene: TRBJ2-7
CDR3 DNA: TGCAGCGTTGAAAGAGAGGGTGGCTACACCTTC; CDR3 protein: CSVEREGGYTF; V gene: TRBV29-1; D gene: -; clone size: -; J gene: TRBJ1-2
CDR3 DNA: TGTGCCAGCAGTTACTCGGGGACAGGGGGGAATTCACCCCTCCACTTT; CDR3 protein: CASSYSGTGGNSPLHF; V gene: TRBV6-6; D gene: TRBD1; clone size: -; J gene: TRBJ1-6
CDR3 DNA: TGTGCCAGCAGCCATCACCGGAGCTCTGGAAACACCATATATTTT; CDR3 protein: CASSHHRSSGNTIYF; V gene: TRBV3-1/TRBV3-2; D gene: -; clone size: -; J gene: TRBJ1-3
CDR3 DNA: TGTGCCAGCAGCCTCTCCGGGGGAAAAGAGACCCAGTACTTC; CDR3 protein: CASSLSGGKETQYF; V gene: TRBV3-1/TRBV3-2; D gene: -; clone size: -; J gene: TRBJ2-5
CDR3 DNA: TGCGCCAGCAGCCAAGATCTTATTGCAGGGGCAGCTTTCTTT; CDR3 protein: CASSQDLIAGAAFF; V gene: TRBV4-3; D gene: -; clone size: -; J gene: TRBJ1-1
CDR3 DNA: TGTGCCAGCAGCTTAAGTCGTCAGCCCCAGCATTTT; CDR3 protein: CASSLSRQPQHF; V gene: TRBV7-9; D gene: -; clone size: -; J gene: TRBJ1-5
CDR3 DNA: TGTGCCAGCAGTGAGTTCACAAGACAGGGGAACTATGGCTACACCTTC; CDR3 protein: CASSEFTRQGNYGYTF; V gene: TRBV2; D gene: TRBD1; clone size: -; J gene: TRBJ1-2
CDR3 DNA: TGTGCCAGCCGCGACAGTTCTAATTCACCCCTCCACTTT; CDR3 protein: CASRDSSNSPLHF; V gene: TRBV28; D gene: -; clone size: -; J gene: TRBJ1-6
CDR3 DNA: TGTGCCAGTAGACCCTCTACTAGGCTATCCGGCTACACCTTC; CDR3 protein: CASRPSTRLSGYTF; V gene: TRBV19; D gene: -; clone size: -; J gene: TRBJ1-2
CDR3 DNA: TGCGCCAGCAGCGTCGGGACTTTCTACGAGCAGTACTTC; CDR3 protein: CASSVGTFYEQYF; V gene: TRBV5-1; D gene: -; clone size: -; J gene: TRBJ2-7
CDR3 DNA: TGTGCCAGCTCAAGTATCACAGGGTTTTCTAGTGGCTACACCTTC; CDR3 protein: CASSSITGFSSGYTF; V gene: TRBV18; D gene: -; clone size: -; J gene: TRBJ1-2
CDR3 DNA: TGTGCCACTCGACCTCCCAACGACGCAGATACGCAGTATTTT; CDR3 protein: CATRPPNDADTQYF; V gene: TRBV2; D gene: -; clone size: -; J gene: TRBJ2-3
CDR3 DNA: TGTGCCAGCAGACCCTGGGACGCGGGGGTCGGGAATGAGCAGTTCTTC; CDR3 protein: CASRPWDAGVGNEQFF; V gene: TRBV2; D gene: TRBD2; clone size: -; J gene: TRBJ2-1
CDR3 DNA: TGTGCCAGCAGCGTTCAGGGGGCGAGGACTGAAGCTTTCTTT; CDR3 protein: CASSVQGARTEAFF; V gene: TRBV5-4; D gene: TRBD1; clone size: -; J gene: TRBJ1-1
CDR3 DNA: TGTGCCAGCAGCCCGATGCCGGGACAGGATTCCACCTTC; CDR3 protein: CASSPMPGQDSTF; V gene: TRBV7-2; D gene: TRBD1; clone size: -; J gene: TRBJ1-2
CDR3 DNA: TGTGCCAGCTCACCGGTGGGGGCGCGGACTGAAGCTTTCTTT; CDR3 protein: CASSPVGARTEAFF; V gene: TRBV18; D gene: -; clone size: -; J gene: TRBJ1-1
CDR3 DNA: TGTGCAAGTCGCTTAGTGGGATTCCCCTTGTACCCCCAGCATTTT; CDR3 protein: CASRLVGFPLYPQHF; V gene: TRBV12-2; D gene: -; clone size: -; J gene: TRBJ1-5
CDR3 DNA: TGTGCCAGCAGCCAAGATCCGCATGTAGGGGGGAGCACTGAAGCTTTCTTT; CDR3 protein: CASSQDPHVGGSTEAFF; V gene: TRBV4-2; D gene: -; clone size: -; J gene: TRBJ1-1
CDR3 DNA: TGTGCCAGCAGTGGCCCAAGTGGCGGGAAGACCCAGTACTTC; CDR3 protein: CASSGPSGGKTQYF; V gene: TRBV6-2/TRBV6-3; D gene: -; clone size: -; J gene: TRBJ2-5
CDR3 DNA: TGCGCCAGCAGCTTGGGAGGGGAGGGGGCCACAGATACGCAGTATTTT; CDR3 protein: CASSLGGEGATDTQYF; V gene: TRBV5-1; D gene: -; clone size: -; J gene: TRBJ2-3